This T cell receptor beta chain was recorded in a study of control samples from healthy donors and cancer patients. The V end was cut by 1 base, the J end by 0 bases, with 10 bases between. The length of the CDR3 is 15 residues. Germline lookup yields CDR1 SGDLS and CDR2 YYNGEE. Method: immunoSEQ multiplex PCR; TCRdb's copy keeps in-frame clones and lacks some. The data contain some 95,000 clones, just over 85% of them singletons. This receptor was taken from a man aged 25-40 years in good health. Sequenced sample: blood. The genes are TRBV9 and TRBJ2-5, with D hard to call. The CDR3 loop reads CASSVLSSYQETQYF. The CDR3 nucleotides are TGTGCCAGCAGCGTACTGTCTTCCTACCAAGAGACCCAGTACTTC.